The 3 T cell receptor beta chains below come from one sample, sequenced in a study of a mutant IDH1 vaccine in newly diagnosed glioma. For these TCRs, the target antigens are not known. Using immunoSEQ multiplex PCR, the repertoire was profiled, and TCRdb retains in-frame clones only, with some absent. The table has approximately 47,000 clones, 85% to 90% seen once. The time point denotes: week 35, safety follow-up. Every vaccination contained 300 ug of the mutant IDH1 20-mer peptide and was paired with topical imiquimod. This material consisted of PBMCs, taken from a glioma patient whose treatment included an IDH1 peptide vaccine. These receptors all come from a woman between 40 and 55 years old with glioma.

The J gene is TRBJ2-1, the V gene TRBV4-3; 9 positions agree with TRBD2. Germline lookup yields CDR1 LGHNA and CDR2 YSLEER. The CDR3 spans 18 residues. V lost 4 bases, J lost 4 bases, and 14 bases stayed unmatched. The CDR3 region is CASSRDWRGGESYNEQFF. In DNA form, the CDR3 reads TGCGCCAGCAGCCGGGACTGGCGGGGGGGCGAAAGTTACAATGAGCAGTTCTTC.

The chain couples TRBV27 to TRBJ2-7; D unresolved. V lost 6 bases, J lost 2 bases, and 17 bases lay in between. Germline assignment: CDR1 MNHEY and CDR2 SMNVEV (reference sequence). The CDR3 runs to 15 residues. Written as DNA, the CDR3 is TGTGCCAGCAGCCTAGACTCGACGGCAGCCTACGAGCAGTACTTC. It encodes CASSLDSTAAYEQYF.

This sequence joins TRBV9 and TRBJ2-1; 11 nucleotides align to TRBD2. The J segment lost 1 base and the V segment lost 4 bases, leaving 13 bases of the junction unmatched. Per the germline V gene, CDR1 is SGDLS and CDR2 is YYNGEE. This CDR3 has 19 residues. CDR3 residues: CASSSRGLAGGFSYNEQFF. DNA for the CDR3: TGTGCCAGCAGCTCCCGGGGTCTAGCGGGAGGTTTTTCCTACAATGAGCAGTTCTTC.